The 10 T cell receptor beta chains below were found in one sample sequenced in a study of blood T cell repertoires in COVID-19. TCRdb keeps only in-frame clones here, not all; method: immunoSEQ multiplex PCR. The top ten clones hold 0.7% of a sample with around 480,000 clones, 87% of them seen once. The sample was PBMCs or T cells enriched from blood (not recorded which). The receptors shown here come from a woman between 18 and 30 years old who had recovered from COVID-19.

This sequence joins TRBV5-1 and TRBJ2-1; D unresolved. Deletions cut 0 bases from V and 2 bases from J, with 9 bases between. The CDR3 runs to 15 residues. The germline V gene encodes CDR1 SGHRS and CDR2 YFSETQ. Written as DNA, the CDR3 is TGCGCCAGCAGCTTGGAACCTACCACCTACAATGAGCAGTTCTTC. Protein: CASSLEPTTYNEQFF. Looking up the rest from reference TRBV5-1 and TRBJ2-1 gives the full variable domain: KAGVTQTPRYLIKTRGQQVTLSCSPISGHRSVSWYQQTPGQGLQFLFEYFSETQRNKGNFPGRFSGRQFSNSRSEMNVSTLELGDSALYLCASSLEPTTYNEQFFGPGTRLTVL.

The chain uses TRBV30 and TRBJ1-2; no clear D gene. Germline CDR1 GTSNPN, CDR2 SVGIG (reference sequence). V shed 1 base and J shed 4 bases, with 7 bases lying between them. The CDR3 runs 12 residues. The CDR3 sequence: CAWSEQSYGYTF. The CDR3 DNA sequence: TGTGCCTGGAGTGAACAGAGCTATGGCTACACCTTC. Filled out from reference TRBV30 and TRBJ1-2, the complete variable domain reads SQTIHQWPATLVQPVGSPLSLECTVEGTSNPNLYWYRQAAGRGLQLLFYSVGIGQISSEVPQNLSASRPQDRQFILSSKKLLLSDSGFYLCAWSEQSYGYTFGSGTRLTVV.

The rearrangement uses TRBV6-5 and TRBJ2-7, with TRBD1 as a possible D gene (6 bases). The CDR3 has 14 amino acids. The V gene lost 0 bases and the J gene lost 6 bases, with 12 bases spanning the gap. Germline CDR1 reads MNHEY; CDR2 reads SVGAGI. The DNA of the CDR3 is TGTGCCAGCAGTTACTCTTCAGGGGTCGGCGAGCAGTACTTC. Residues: CASSYSSGVGEQYF.

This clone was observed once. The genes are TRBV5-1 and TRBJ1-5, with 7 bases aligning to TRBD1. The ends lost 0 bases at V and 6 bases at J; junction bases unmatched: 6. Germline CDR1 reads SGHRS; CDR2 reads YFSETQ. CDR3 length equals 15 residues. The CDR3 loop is CASSLDGGQLQPQHF. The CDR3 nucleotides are TGCGCCAGCAGCTTGGATGGGGGACAGCTTCAGCCCCAGCATTTT.

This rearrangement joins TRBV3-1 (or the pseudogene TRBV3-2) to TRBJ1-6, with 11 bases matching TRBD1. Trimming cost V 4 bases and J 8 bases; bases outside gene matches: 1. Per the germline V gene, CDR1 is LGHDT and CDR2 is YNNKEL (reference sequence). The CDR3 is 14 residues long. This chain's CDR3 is CASSRGQGDSPLHF. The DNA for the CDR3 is TGTGCCAGCAGCCGGGGACAGGGGGATTCACCCCTCCACTTT.

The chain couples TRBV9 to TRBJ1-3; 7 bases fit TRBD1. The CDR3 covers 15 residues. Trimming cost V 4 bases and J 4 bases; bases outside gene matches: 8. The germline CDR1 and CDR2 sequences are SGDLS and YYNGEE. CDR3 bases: TGTGCCAGCAGCTCTTACAGGGGATTAGGAAACACCATATATTTT. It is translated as CASSSYRGLGNTIYF.

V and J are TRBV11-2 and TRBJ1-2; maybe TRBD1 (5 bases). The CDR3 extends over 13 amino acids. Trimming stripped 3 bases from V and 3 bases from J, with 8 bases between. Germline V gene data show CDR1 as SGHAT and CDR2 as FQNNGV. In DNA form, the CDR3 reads TGTGCCAGCAGCTTGAAAGGGGACTATGGCTACACCTTC. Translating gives CASSLKGDYGYTF.

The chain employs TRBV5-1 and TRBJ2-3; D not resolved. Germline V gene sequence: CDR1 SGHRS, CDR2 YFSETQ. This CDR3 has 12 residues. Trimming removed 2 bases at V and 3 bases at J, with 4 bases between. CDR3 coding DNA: TGCGCCAGCAGCTTTTCTACAGATACGCAGTATTTT. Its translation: CASSFSTDTQYF.

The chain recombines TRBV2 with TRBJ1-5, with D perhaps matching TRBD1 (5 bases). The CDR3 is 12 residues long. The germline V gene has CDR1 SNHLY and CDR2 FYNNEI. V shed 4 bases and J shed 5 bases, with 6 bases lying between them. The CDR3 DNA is TGTGCCAGCAGTGGCAGGGATCAGCCCCAGCATTTT. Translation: CASSGRDQPQHF. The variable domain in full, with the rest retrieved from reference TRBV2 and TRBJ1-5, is EPEVTQTPSHQVTQMGQEVILRCVPISNHLYFYWYRQILGQKVEFLVSFYNNEISEKSEIFDDQFSVERPDGSNFTLKIRSTKLEDSAMYFCASSGRDQPQHFGDGTRLSIL.

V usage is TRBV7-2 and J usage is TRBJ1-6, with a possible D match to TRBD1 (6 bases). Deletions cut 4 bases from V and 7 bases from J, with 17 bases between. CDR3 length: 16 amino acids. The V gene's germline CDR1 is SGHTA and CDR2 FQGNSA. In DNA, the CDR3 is TGTGCCAGCAGCTGGAGGGCGGGGGGCCCCAATTCACCCCTCCACTTT. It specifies CASSWRAGGPNSPLHF.